This TCR beta chain emerged from a study of blood T cells in healthy people across ages. General study findings and limits: The study found more naive CD4+ cells and higher diversity in long-lived than aged donors. Expanded clonotype changes were possibly confounded by unknown donor CMV status.

Germline loops: CDR1 SGDLS, CDR2 YYNGEE. This CDR3 has 18 amino acids. V shed 4 bases, J shed 0 bases, and the junction held 8 bases outside the gene matches. This clonotype was counted between two and nine times. What it recognizes is unknown. The second PCR ran roughly 6 to 11 cycles with a sample-barcoded 5' primer and J-beta primers. The template-switch adaptor was a 5' adaptor with 12 random nucleotides. It tagged each cDNA molecule. Individual samples furnished no less than 3 million CDR3-containing paired-end reads apiece. One entry per CDR3 protein, called by TCRdb with MiXCR from the 5' RACE reads. Counted here are about a million distinct CDR3 sequences, more than 30% occurring once; the ten biggest clones make up about 12%.

This receptor was obtained from a man between 18 and 35 years old in good health. The rearrangement links TRBV9 to TRBJ2-3; 13 bases are shared with TRBD2. The source material was blood. The CDR3 DNA reads as TGTGCCAGCAGCTCCCGGACTAGCGGGGGTGCTAGCACAGATACGCAGTATTTT. Residues: CASSSRTSGGASTDTQYF. Variable domain in full (rest from reference TRBV9 and TRBJ2-3): DSGVTQTPKHLITATGQRVTLRCSPRSGDLSVYWYQQSLDQGLQFLIQYYNGEERAKGNILERFSAQQFPDLHSELNLSSLELGDSALYFCASSSRTSGGASTDTQYFGPGTRLTVL.